The 6 T cell receptor beta chains below were found in one sample sequenced in a study of blood T cell repertoires in COVID-19. Only in-frame clones appear in the TCRdb table, and some are missing; sequencing was by immunoSEQ multiplex PCR. Of approximately 58,000 clones in the sample, 90% were seen once. The specimen was peripheral blood. Every receptor here comes from a human donor in a cohort sampled during active COVID-19.

V usage is TRBV2 and J usage is TRBJ2-2, with 8 bases matching TRBD1. This CDR3 comprises 15 residues. The germline CDR1 and CDR2 sequences are SNHLY and FYNNEI. J gave up 5 bases and V 5 bases, and 7 bases lay outside the gene matches. The CDR3: CASSQAGGMTGELFF. In DNA, the CDR3 is TGTGCCAGCAGTCAGGCAGGGGGCATGACCGGGGAGCTGTTTTTT.

CDR3 coding DNA: TGTGCCAGCAGTTTAAGGGGGATCGGGGAGCTGTTTTTT. This codes for CASSLRGIGELFF. The V and J genes are TRBV27 and TRBJ2-2, with D tentatively TRBD1 (6 bases). This CDR3 has 13 residues. Trimming cost V 2 bases and J 7 bases, with 8 bases left between them. Germline CDR1 is MNHEY and CDR2 is SMNVEV (reference sequence).

As to this clone: The junction and the germline gene differ at one end; a read error may be behind it. The chain couples TRBV6-1 to TRBJ1-2, with a weak D call TRBD1 (5 bases). This CDR3 contains 12 residues. The germline CDR1 and CDR2 sequences are MNHNS and SASEGT. The CDR3 is CASREGAGGYTF. The CDR3 DNA follows: TGTGCCAGCAGGGAAGGGGCAGGTGGCTACACCTTC.

This clone was observed a single time. The chain joins TRBV9 to TRBJ2-7; 11 positions agree with TRBD1. The CDR3 is 16 amino acids. V trimming: 0 bases; J trimming: 2 bases; junction bases outside the gene matches: 4. CDR1 and CDR2 from the germline V gene are SGDLS and YYNGEE. The CDR3 bases are TGTGCCAGCAGCGTAGGGGGGACAGGGGGTCCCTACGAGCAGTACTTC. Encoded protein: CASSVGGTGGPYEQYF.

The chain carries TRBV24-1 and TRBJ2-5, with D perhaps TRBD2 (7 bases). This CDR3 spans 14 amino acids. V was shortened by 1 base and J by 4 bases, with 9 bases between the two germline ends. CDR1 KGHDR and CDR2 SFDVKD come from the germline V gene. The CDR3 spells CATSDLGGGETQYF. CDR3 bases: TGTGCCACCAGTGATTTAGGGGGGGGAGAGACCCAGTACTTC.

The rearrangement uses TRBV5-1 and TRBJ1-2; a possible D gene is TRBD1 (5 bases). Germline-derived CDR1 and CDR2 are SGHRS and YFSETQ. Trimming removed 0 bases from V and 3 bases from J, with 12 bases in between. This CDR3 has 15 amino acids. In DNA, the CDR3 is TGCGCCAGCAGCTTGGGGGTCCCCAGGGACTATGGCTACACCTTC. As protein: CASSLGVPRDYGYTF.